One sample yielded the 18 T cell receptor beta chains listed below, sequenced in a study of CD8+ T cells in alopecia areata (dated by TCRdb to 2016 to 2019). Library creation used the immunoSEQ multiplex PCR assay. To provide template for TCR sequencing, every sample had RNA extracted and reverse transcribed into cDNA. As stored in TCRdb, this immuneACCESS dataset retains in-frame rearrangements with V and J assigned. A fraction of the clones does not appear; measured against another copy, unresolved V genes explain less than half of the discrepancy, and the remainder lacks a known reason. For this sample, under 350,000 clones appear and none is a singleton. More than 0.95% of the sample rests with the top ten. Pooled mouse cutaneous lymph node cells were stained for CD4, CD8alpha, NKG2D, NKG2ACE and other markers, then sorted on a BD Influx. Sequences were obtained from CD4+ T cells sorted from a lymph node. Every receptor here comes from a C3H/HeJ mouse with alopecia areata. This strain has the MHC haplotype H2-k.

On this clone itself: The listed genes are named as in mouse. The CDR3 end lies 4 residues beyond the end of the read and is filled in from the germline J gene. This chain uses TRBV5 with TRBJ2-2; TRBD2 aligns across 14 bases. CDR1 and CDR2 from the germline V gene are LGHNA and YNLKQL (reference sequence). CDR3 length equals 18 residues. The trim removed 2 bases at V and 4 bases at J, leaving 6 bases unmatched. Partial CDR3 DNA: TGTGCCAGCAGCCAATCCGGGACTGGGGGGGCTGTCACCGGG. Its translation: CASSQSGTGGAVTG. The complete CDR3 protein is CASSQSGTGGAVTGQLYF.

This clone has only a few counts. The germline and genes are mouse ones. The read halts 4 residues ahead of the CDR3 end, with the missing end drawn from the germline J gene. V and J are TRBV19 and TRBJ2-7, with 10 bases lining up with TRBD1. There are 14 residues in the CDR3. Germline V lookup: CDR1 FNHDT, CDR2 SITEND (reference sequence). CDR3 DNA, as far as it was read: TGTGCCAGCAGTACCCCGGGACAGGGGCAT. This encodes CASSTPGQGH. The CDR3 in its entirety is CASSTPGQGHEQYF.

The table lists this clone with a few counts. Genes here carry mouse names. With the read ending 4 residues before the CDR3 end, the germline J gene is used to fill in that end. This chain joins TRBV13-2 and TRBJ2-1; 8 bases align to TRBD1. J lost 3 bases, V lost 0 bases, and 5 bases had no gene match. This CDR3 is 16 amino acids long. The germline gives CDR1 NNHNN, CDR2 SYGAGS (reference sequence). CDR3 DNA, as far as it was read: TGTGCCAGCGGTGATGAAGGACAGGGCCCCTATGCT. Translated: CASGDEGQGPYA. The entire CDR3 protein is CASGDEGQGPYAEQFF.

This clone was detected a few times. The gene names here belong to mouse. The CDR3 end falls 4 residues outside the read, so it is completed with the germline J gene. The rearrangement uses TRBV13-3 and TRBJ2-1; D gene unclear. The CDR3 sequence is 13 residues long. Germline V CDR1 and CDR2: NNHDY, SYVADS. With 7 bases removed from V and 3 bases from J, the gap between germline ends came to 11 bases. Partial CDR3 DNA: TGTGCCAGCTCCCGAGGGTTCTATGCT. Translated, it gives CASSRGFYA. The whole CDR3 protein is CASSRGFYAEQFF.

Only a few counts were recorded for this clone. Mouse names are used for the genes. Read sequence stops 4 residues before the CDR3 end, and the germline J gene provides the missing end. The chain recombines TRBV13-3 with TRBJ2-7; the match to TRBD1 covers 7 bases. The CDR3 is made up of 12 amino acids. V trimming: 5 bases; J trimming: 3 bases; junction bases outside the gene matches: 2. Germline V gives CDR1 NNHDY, CDR2 SYVADS. The sequenced CDR3 bases are TGTGCCAGCAGGGGACAGTTCTAT. This sequence encodes CASRGQFY. The whole CDR3 is CASRGQFYEQYF.

Comment on this clone: Gene names and germline match the mouse. With the read ending 4 residues before the CDR3 end, the germline J gene is used to fill in that end. The J gene is TRBJ1-2, the V gene TRBV1, with a tentative D call TRBD1 (5 bases). Germline V lookup: CDR1 NSQYPW, CDR2 LRSPGD (reference sequence). This CDR3 has 14 amino acids. Trimming stripped 0 bases from V and 4 bases from J, with 9 bases between. This CDR3 is CTCSAEGQGSDYTF. Incomplete CDR3 DNA: TGCACCTGCAGTGCAGAAGGGCAGGGCTCC.

Comment on this clone: Gene names follow the mouse nomenclature. The CDR3 extends 4 residues past the end of the read, so its final part is completed from the germline J gene. The chain employs TRBV17 and TRBJ2-2; TRBD1 matches at 9 bases. This CDR3 spans 14 amino acids. The J segment lost 4 bases and the V segment lost 6 bases, leaving 3 bases of the junction unmatched. Germline CDR1 reads MNHDT; CDR2 reads YYDKIL. The CDR3 loop is CASRQGAGTGQLYF. The sequenced part of the CDR3 DNA is TGTGCTAGCAGACAGGGGGCTGGCACCGGG.

About this clone: Here the gene names and germline are mouse. The read gets to within 3 residues of the CDR3 end, and the germline J gene fills in the rest. V and J are TRBV3 and TRBJ1-6; weak D call: TRBD1 (6 bases). TRBJ1-6 falls under the ORF class, with uncertain function. CDR1 is SNHLY, CDR2 FYNGKV, per germline (reference sequence). CDR3 size: 13 residues. Trimming took off 8 bases at V and 7 bases at J, with 12 bases between the two ends. The CDR3 spells CASPGTKNSPLYF. The CDR3 bases that were read are TGTGCCAGCCCCGGGACAAAAAATTCGCCC.

In this sample, this clone turned up a few times. Gene names are the mouse ones. The read ends 4 residues before the CDR3 terminus; that terminus is restored from the germline J gene. V is TRBV5 and J is TRBJ1-1, with TRBD1 matching 9 bases. Germline lookup yields CDR1 LGHNA and CDR2 YNLKQL (reference sequence). The length of the CDR3 is 13 residues. Partial CDR3 DNA: TGTGCCAGCAGCCACACAGGGGGCTCA. This gives the protein CASSHTGGS. The entire CDR3 protein reads CASSHTGGSEVFF.

Remarks on this clone: Any gene name here is a mouse gene name. The missing CDR3 end, 3 residues past where the read stops, is filled in from the germline J gene. This sequence joins TRBV19 and TRBJ1-6, with a possible D match to TRBD1 (6 bases). TRBJ1-6 has ORF status, its function being uncertain. Germline V CDR1 and CDR2: FNHDT, SITEND (reference sequence). The CDR3 sequence is 15 residues long. Trimming pared 5 bases from V and 0 bases from J, leaving 9 bases between. Here the CDR3 reads CASRGGNSYNSPLYF. The sequenced part of the CDR3 DNA is TGTGCCAGCAGAGGGGGTAATTCCTATAATTCGCCC.

Regarding this clone: Mouse gene names and germline throughout. The read finishes 4 residues shy of the CDR3 end, and the germline J gene is used to complete it. The V call is TRBV1, the J call TRBJ2-5; 14 bases are a match to TRBD2. CDR1 is NSQYPW and CDR2 is LRSPGD in the germline V gene (reference sequence). CDR3 length: 18 residues. The trim removed 1 base at V and 1 base at J, leaving 4 bases unmatched. CDR3 protein: CTCSAGGLGGRDQDTQYF. CDR3 DNA (partial): TGCACCTGCAGTGCAGGGGGACTGGGGGGGCGCGACCAAGAC.

About this clone itself: The gene names given are mouse names. The read ends 4 residues early relative to the CDR3; the germline J gene fills the gap. The gene calls are TRBV13-1 and TRBJ2-5; a possible D gene is TRBD1 (5 bases). Germline CDR1 and CDR2: NSHNY and SYGAGN. The CDR3 covers 14 residues. V was shortened by 6 bases and J by 0 bases, with 11 bases between the two germline ends. The CDR3 bases that were read are TGTGCCAGCAAAAGGGGAATTAACCAAGAC. This codes for CASKRGINQD. The full CDR3 protein reads CASKRGINQDTQYF.

About this clone: These gene names are mouse names. Read data end 4 residues before the CDR3 end; the end is taken from the germline J gene. V gene TRBV31 combines with J gene TRBJ2-5; D remains ambiguous. CDR1 is GKSSPN, CDR2 SITVG, per germline. The V and J ends lost 1 base and 2 bases respectively, with 13 bases between them. The CDR3 extends over 15 amino acids. The sequenced part of the CDR3 DNA is TGTGCCTGGAGTCATTTAACAGCGATCCAAGAC. Its protein is CAWSHLTAIQD. In full, the CDR3 is CAWSHLTAIQDTQYF.

This clone has a handful of counts. Gene names follow the mouse nomenclature. Read data end 3 residues before the CDR3 end; the end is taken from the germline J gene. The rearrangement uses TRBV13-2 and TRBJ1-6; 10 nucleotides agree with TRBD1. Being an ORF, TRBJ1-6 has a function that is uncertain. The CDR3 length is 15 residues. CDR1 is NNHNN and CDR2 is SYGAGS in the germline V gene (reference sequence). With V trimmed by 5 bases and J by 7 bases, 6 bases remained unmatched. The CDR3 DNA, read in part, is TGTGCCAGCGGCGACAGGGGGCCGGGGAATTCGCCC. It codes for CASGDRGPGNSP. The entire CDR3 is CASGDRGPGNSPLYF.

This clone has only a few counts. Germline and genes here are mouse. The read ends 4 residues before the CDR3 terminus; that terminus is restored from the germline J gene. This sample also contains other DNA sequences that code for the same CDR3. The rearrangement links TRBV1 to TRBJ2-5; 7 nucleotides agree with TRBD1. J gave up 1 base and V 4 bases, and 2 bases lay outside the gene matches. This CDR3 region has 14 residues. Germline V gene lookup returns CDR1 NSQYPW and CDR2 LRSPGD (reference sequence). Incomplete CDR3 DNA: TGCACCTGCAGTGTGGGGACAGACCAAGAC. Translation: CTCSVGTDQD. The entire CDR3 sequence reads CTCSVGTDQDTQYF. Filled out from reference TRBV1 and TRBJ2-5, the complete variable domain reads VTLLEQNPRWRLVPRGQAVNLRCILKNSQYPWMSWYQQDLQKQLQWLFTLRSPGDKEVKSLPGADYLATRVTDTELRLQVANMSQGRTLYCTCSVGTDQDTQYFGPGTRLLVL.

This clone turned up a few times. Gene and germline names: mouse. With the read ending 4 residues before the CDR3 end, the germline J gene is used to fill in that end. The chain employs TRBV17 and TRBJ2-5, with 8 bases fitting TRBD2. With 3 bases clipped from V and 3 bases from J, the junction kept 2 bases outside the gene matches. Germline V lookup: CDR1 MNHDT, CDR2 YYDKIL. The CDR3 extends over 14 amino acids. The CDR3 sequence is CASSRGGPQDTQYF. Partial CDR3 DNA: TGTGCTAGCAGTAGGGGGGGGCCTCAAGAC. The variable domain in full, with the rest retrieved from reference TRBV17 and TRBJ2-5, is DTTVKQNPRYKLARVGKPVNLICSQTMNHDTMYWYQKKPNQAPKLLLFYYDKILNREADTFEKFQSSRPNNSFCSLYIGSAGLEYSAMYLCASSRGGPQDTQYFGPGTRLLVL.

About this clone: Gene and germline names: mouse. The CDR3 end lies 4 residues beyond the end of the read and is filled in from the germline J gene. In the same sample, other DNA sequences code for this CDR3. The V call is TRBV5, the J call TRBJ2-1, with 9 bases that match TRBD2. The CDR3 has 15 amino acids. Germline V CDR1 and CDR2: LGHNA, YNLKQL (reference sequence). Germline trimming cut 0 bases from V and 4 bases from J; bases unmatched to any gene: 1. CDR3 bases read: TGTGCCAGCAGCCAAGAGCTGGGGGGGTATGCT. Translated: CASSQELGGYA. The whole CDR3 sequence reads CASSQELGGYAEQFF.

Notes on this clone: Mouse gene names apply. Coverage ceases 4 residues before the CDR3 finishes, and the germline J gene fills in the end. The rearrangement links TRBV13-1 to TRBJ2-1, with 8 bases matching TRBD2. CDR1 and CDR2 from the germline V gene are NSHNY and SYGAGN. V shed 0 bases, J shed 0 bases, and the junction held 2 bases outside the gene matches. The CDR3 runs 16 residues. The CDR3 is CASSDGGGVNYAEQFF. CDR3 DNA (partial): TGTGCCAGCAGTGATGGTGGGGGGGTTAACTATGCT.